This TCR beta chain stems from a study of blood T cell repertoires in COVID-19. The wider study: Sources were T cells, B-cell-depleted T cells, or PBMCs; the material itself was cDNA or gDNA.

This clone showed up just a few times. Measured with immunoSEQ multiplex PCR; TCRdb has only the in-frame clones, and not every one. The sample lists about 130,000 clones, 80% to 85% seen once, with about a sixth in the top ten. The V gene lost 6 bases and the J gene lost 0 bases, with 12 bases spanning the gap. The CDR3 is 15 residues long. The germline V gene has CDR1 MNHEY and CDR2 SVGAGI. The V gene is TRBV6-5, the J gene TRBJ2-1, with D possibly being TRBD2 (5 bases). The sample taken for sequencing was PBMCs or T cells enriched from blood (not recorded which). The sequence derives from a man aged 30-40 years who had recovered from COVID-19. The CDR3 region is CASRLAFDSYNEQFF. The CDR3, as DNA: TGTGCCAGCAGATTAGCGTTCGACTCCTACAATGAGCAGTTCTTC.